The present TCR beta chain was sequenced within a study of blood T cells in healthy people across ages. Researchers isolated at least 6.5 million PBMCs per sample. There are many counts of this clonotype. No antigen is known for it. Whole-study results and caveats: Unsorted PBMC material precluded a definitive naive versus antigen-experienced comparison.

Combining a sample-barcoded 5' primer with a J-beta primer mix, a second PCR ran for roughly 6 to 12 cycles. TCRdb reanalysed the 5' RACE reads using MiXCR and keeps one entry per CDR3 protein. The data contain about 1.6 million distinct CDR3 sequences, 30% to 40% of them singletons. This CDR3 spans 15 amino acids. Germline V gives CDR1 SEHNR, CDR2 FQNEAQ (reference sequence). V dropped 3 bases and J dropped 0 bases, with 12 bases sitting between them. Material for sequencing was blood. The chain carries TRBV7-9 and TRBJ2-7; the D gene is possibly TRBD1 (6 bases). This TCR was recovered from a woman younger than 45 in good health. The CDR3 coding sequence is TGTGCCAGCAGCTTGACAGGCCGGAGCTCCTACGAGCAGTACTTC. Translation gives CASSLTGRSSYEQYF.